This paragraph covers one T cell receptor beta chain sequence. Its antigen is unidentified. In germline, CDR1 is SEHNR, CDR2 FQNEAQ (reference sequence). The CDR3 is made up of 15 amino acids. V lost 5 bases, J lost 6 bases, and 17 bases lay in between. The sample is drawn from a study of cytomegalovirus exposure and HLA in healthy donors. Overall study context: There were 350 to 400 genotyped donors. Of these, roughly 80% fell in the genetic ancestry cluster associated with self-reported Caucasian donors. Study-wide points: It was reported in a later analysis that an Asian-associated ancestry cluster showed fewer N-insertions than the roughly 670-donor mean. Later on, a genetic analysis was performed. It linked a missense variant in DCLRE1C with V- and J-gene trimming of TCR beta. In a later analysis, most CMV-associated TCR beta chains appeared HLA-restricted.

Use of 60 Vbeta and 13 Jbeta primers characterized the PCR. Clones were read by immunoSEQ multiplex PCR, and TCRdb kept only the in-frame ones, dropping some. This repertoire shows approximately 120,000 clones, 77% found once; its top ten account for 9.5% to 12%. The sequence came from a man aged 40-50 years in good health and CMV-seropositive. This rearrangement joins TRBV7-9 to TRBJ2-1; the D gene is possibly TRBD2 (7 bases). The sequenced material came from PBMCs. CDR3 coding DNA: TGTGCCAGCAGCCCCGTGGGGGGGCTCAGCAATGAGCAGTTCTTC. Its protein product is CASSPVGGLSNEQFF.